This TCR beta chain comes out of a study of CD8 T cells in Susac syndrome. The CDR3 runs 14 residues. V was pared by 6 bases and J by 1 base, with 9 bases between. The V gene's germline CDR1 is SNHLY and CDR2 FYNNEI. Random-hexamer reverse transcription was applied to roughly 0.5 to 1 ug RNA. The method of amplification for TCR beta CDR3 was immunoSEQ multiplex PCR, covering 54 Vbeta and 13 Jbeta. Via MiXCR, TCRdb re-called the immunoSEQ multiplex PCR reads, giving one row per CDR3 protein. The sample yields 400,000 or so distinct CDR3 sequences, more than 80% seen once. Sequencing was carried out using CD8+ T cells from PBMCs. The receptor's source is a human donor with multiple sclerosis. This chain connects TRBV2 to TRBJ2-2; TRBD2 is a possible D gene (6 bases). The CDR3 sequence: CASSGGENTGELFF. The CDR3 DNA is TGTGCCAGCAGCGGGGGAGAGAACACCGGGGAGCTGTTTTTT. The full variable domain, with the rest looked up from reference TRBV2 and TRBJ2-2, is EPEVTQTPSHQVTQMGQEVILRCVPISNHLYFYWYRQILGQKVEFLVSFYNNEISEKSEIFDDQFSVERPDGSNFTLKIRSTKLEDSAMYFCASSGGENTGELFFGEGSRLTVL.